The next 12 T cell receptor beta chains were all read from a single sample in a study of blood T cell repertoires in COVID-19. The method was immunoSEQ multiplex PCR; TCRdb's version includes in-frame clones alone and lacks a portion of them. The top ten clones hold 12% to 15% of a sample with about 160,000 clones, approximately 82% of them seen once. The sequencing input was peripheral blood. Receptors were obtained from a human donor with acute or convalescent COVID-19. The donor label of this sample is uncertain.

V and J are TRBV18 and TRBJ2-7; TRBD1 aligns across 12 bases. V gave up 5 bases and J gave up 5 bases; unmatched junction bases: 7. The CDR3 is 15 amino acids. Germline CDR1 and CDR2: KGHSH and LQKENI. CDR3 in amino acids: CASSRTGTGGDEQYF. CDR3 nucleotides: TGTGCCAGCTCAAGAACCGGGACAGGGGGCGACGAGCAGTACTTC.

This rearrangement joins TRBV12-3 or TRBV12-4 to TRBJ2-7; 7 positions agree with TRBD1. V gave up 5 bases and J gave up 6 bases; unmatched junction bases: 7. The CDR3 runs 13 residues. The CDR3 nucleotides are TGTGCCAGCAGTGAGGGGGCTCCCCGCGAGCAGTACTTC. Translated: CASSEGAPREQYF.

The CDR3 sequence is CASRGYSSYNSPLHF. The CDR3 region has the DNA TGTGCCAGCAGAGGATACAGCTCCTATAATTCACCCCTCCACTTT. The rearrangement uses TRBV2 and TRBJ1-6; D remains ambiguous. Trimming left V 6 bases short and J 0 bases short, with 9 bases between. Germline V lookup: CDR1 SNHLY, CDR2 FYNNEI. This CDR3 contains 15 residues.

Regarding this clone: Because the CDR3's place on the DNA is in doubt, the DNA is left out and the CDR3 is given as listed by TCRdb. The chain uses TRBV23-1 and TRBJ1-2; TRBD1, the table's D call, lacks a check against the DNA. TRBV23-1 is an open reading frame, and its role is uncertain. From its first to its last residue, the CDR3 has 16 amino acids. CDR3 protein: CISAPAVLRQGCGYTF.

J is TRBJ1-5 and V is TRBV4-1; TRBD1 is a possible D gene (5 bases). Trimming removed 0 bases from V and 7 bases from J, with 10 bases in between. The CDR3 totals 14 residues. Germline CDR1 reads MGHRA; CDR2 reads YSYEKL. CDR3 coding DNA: TGCGCCAGCAGCCAAGAGCGTAAGGGGCAGCCCCAGCATTTT. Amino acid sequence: CASSQERKGQPQHF.

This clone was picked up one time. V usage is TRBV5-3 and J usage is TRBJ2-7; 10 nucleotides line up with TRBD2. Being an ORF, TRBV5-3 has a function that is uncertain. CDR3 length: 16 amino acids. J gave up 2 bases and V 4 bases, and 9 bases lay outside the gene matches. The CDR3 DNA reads TGTGCCAGAAGCACCGGACTAGCGGTATCCCCCTACGAGCAGTACTTC. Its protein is CARSTGLAVSPYEQYF.

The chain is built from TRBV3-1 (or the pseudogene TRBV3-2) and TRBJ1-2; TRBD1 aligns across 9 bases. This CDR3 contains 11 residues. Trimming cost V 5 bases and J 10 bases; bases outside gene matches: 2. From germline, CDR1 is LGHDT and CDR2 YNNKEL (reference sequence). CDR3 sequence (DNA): TGTGCCAGCAGCGGGACAGGGTTCTACACCTTC. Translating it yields CASSGTGFYTF.

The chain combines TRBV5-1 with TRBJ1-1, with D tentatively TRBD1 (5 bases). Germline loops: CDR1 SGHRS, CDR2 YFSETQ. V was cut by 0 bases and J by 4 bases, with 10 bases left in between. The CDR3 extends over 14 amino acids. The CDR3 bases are TGCGCCAGCAGCTTGGATGGGGGGGTCACTGAAGCTTTCTTT. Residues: CASSLDGGVTEAFF.

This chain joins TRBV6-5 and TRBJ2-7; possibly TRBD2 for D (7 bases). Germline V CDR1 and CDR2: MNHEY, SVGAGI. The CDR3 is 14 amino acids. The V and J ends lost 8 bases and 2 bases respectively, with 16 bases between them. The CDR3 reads CASQGRGGPYEQYF. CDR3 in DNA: TGTGCCAGCCAAGGGAGGGGGGGGCCCTACGAGCAGTACTTC.

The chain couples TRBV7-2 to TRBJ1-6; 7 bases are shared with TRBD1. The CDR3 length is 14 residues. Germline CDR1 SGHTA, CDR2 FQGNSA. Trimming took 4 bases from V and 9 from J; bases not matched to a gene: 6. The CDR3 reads CASSWDSLSSPLHF. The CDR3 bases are TGTGCCAGCAGCTGGGACAGCTTAAGTTCACCCCTCCACTTT. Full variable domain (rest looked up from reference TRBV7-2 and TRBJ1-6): GAGVSQSPSNKVTEKGKDVELRCDPISGHTALYWYRQSLGQGLEFLIYFQGNSAPDKSGLPSDRFSAERTGGSVSTLTIQRTQQEDSAVYLCASSWDSLSSPLHFGNGTRLTVT.

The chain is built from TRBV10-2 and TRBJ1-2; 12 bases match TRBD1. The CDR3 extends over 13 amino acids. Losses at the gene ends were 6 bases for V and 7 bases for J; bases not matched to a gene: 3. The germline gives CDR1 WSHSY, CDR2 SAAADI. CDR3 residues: CASRAGQGAGYTF. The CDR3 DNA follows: TGCGCCAGCAGAGCGGGACAGGGGGCTGGCTACACCTTC.

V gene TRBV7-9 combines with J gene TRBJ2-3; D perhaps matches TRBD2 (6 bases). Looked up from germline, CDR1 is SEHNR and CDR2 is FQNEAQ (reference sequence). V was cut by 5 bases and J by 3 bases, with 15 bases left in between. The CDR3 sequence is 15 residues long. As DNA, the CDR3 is TGTGCCAGCAGCCGCTGGGAGGCGGGTACAGATACGCAGTATTTT. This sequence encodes CASSRWEAGTDTQYF.